This is a list of T cell receptor beta chains from one sample in a study of blood T cell repertoires in COVID-19. Data came from immunoSEQ multiplex PCR; TCRdb stores just in-frame clones and leaves some out. The table records approximately 280,000 clones, about 89% of them present only once. The sequenced sample was peripheral blood. Receptors originate from a man aged 35-49 years with acute or convalescent COVID-19. CDR3s include the opening cysteine and the closing phenylalanine or tryptophan. D genes are given only for firm matches. Where a row states a size, it is once, few, many or the class of an expanded clone; other rows omit it.

clone_size,j_call,v_call,d_call,cdr3_nt,cdr3_aa
-,TRBJ1-6,TRBV27,-,TGTGCCAGCAGTTTCGGGGGATCACCCCTCCACTTT,CASSFGGSPLHF
-,TRBJ1-6,TRBV3-1/TRBV3-2,-,TGTGCCAGCAGCCAAGATCTTAATTCACCCCTCCACTTT,CASSQDLNSPLHF
once,TRBJ1-2,TRBV6-5,TRBD1,TGTGCCAGCGACAGGGGGCCCCCTTCTAACTATGGCTACACCTTC,CASDRGPPSNYGYTF
-,TRBJ1-2,TRBV9,-,TGTGCCAGCAGCGTACAGGGTGACTACACCTTC,CASSVQGDYTF
once,TRBJ2-3,TRBV5-1,-,TGCGCCAGCAGCTTGGACAGTAGCACAGATACGCAGTATTTT,CASSLDSSTDTQYF
-,TRBJ2-6,TRBV3-1/TRBV3-2,-,TGTGCCAGCAGCCCTCGACAGCACGGTTCTGGGGCCAACGTCCTGACTTTC,CASSPRQHGSGANVLTF
-,TRBJ1-2,TRBV19,-,TGTGCCAGTAGTATGGTCGACAGCCTCTATGGCTACACCTTC,CASSMVDSLYGYTF
-,TRBJ2-1,TRBV20-1,-,TGCAGTGGCAAGTCAGGATATGAGCAGTTCTTC,CSGKSGYEQFF
-,TRBJ2-2,TRBV2,-,TGTGCCAGCAGGGCAGAACCAGCGAACACCGGGGAGCTGTTTTTT,CASRAEPANTGELFF
-,TRBJ1-1,TRBV24-1,-,TGTGCCACCAGTGATGGGCACAGGAACACTGAAGCTTTCTTT,CATSDGHRNTEAFF
-,TRBJ2-3,TRBV6-5,-,TGTGCCAGCCGACGGGTGGATACGCAGTATTTT,CASRRVDTQYF
-,TRBJ2-1,TRBV15,-,TGTGCCACTTCAGGTGTCAATGAGCAGTTCTTC,CATSGVNEQFF
-,TRBJ2-3,TRBV6-6,TRBD2,TGTGCCAGCAGTTACTTTGCGGGGGGAAGCACAGATACGCAGTATTTT,CASSYFAGGSTDTQYF
once,TRBJ1-6,TRBV7-9,-,TGTGCCAGCAGCTTACCAGGGGTATATTCACCCCTCCACTTT,CASSLPGVYSPLHF
-,TRBJ2-1,TRBV5-5,TRBD2,TGTGCCAGCAGCCCCGGACTAGCGGGGGGAAATGAGCAGTTCTTC,CASSPGLAGGNEQFF
-,TRBJ1-4,TRBV2,-,TGTGCCACCAAGGGGGACGGAGAAAAACTGTTTTTT,CATKGDGEKLFF
-,TRBJ2-6,TRBV5-1,-,TGCGCCAGCAGCTTGTCCGGGGCTGGGGCCAACGTCCTGACTTTC,CASSLSGAGANVLTF
-,TRBJ1-1,TRBV30,-,TGTGCCTGGCAGGCGGGGGGTGGTGAAGCTTTCTTT,CAWQAGGGEAFF
-,TRBJ1-1,TRBV29-1,-,TGCAGCGTTCTACAGGGTTCCACTGAAGCTTTCTTT,CSVLQGSTEAFF
-,TRBJ2-3,TRBV19,-,TGTGCCAGTCGGAGGCAGAGCACAGATACGCAGTATTTT,CASRRQSTDTQYF
-,TRBJ1-1,TRBV5-4,-,TGTGCCTATTACAGGGAAATTAACACTGAAGCTTTCTTT,CAYYREINTEAFF
-,TRBJ1-3,TRBV7-8,TRBD1,TGTGCCAGCAGCTGGGGACAGAGGTCTGGAAACACCATATATTTT,CASSWGQRSGNTIYF
-,TRBJ2-6,TRBV5-4,-,TGTGCCAGCAGCTTACCGGGACTCCGTACTGGGGCCAACGTCCTGACTTTC,CASSLPGLRTGANVLTF
-,TRBJ1-4,TRBV9,-,TGTGCCAGCAGCGTAGGCCCTGCGGCTAATGAAAAACTGTTTTTT,CASSVGPAANEKLFF
-,TRBJ2-2,TRBV29-1,-,TGCAGCGTTGAGGGGTTCCAGGGAAATAAGCCCGGGGAGCTGTTTTTT,CSVEGFQGNKPGELFF
-,TRBJ2-3,TRBV5-1,-,TGCGCCACCTCAGATGCAGGGGTGGCAGATACGCAGTATTTT,CATSDAGVADTQYF
once,TRBJ2-1,TRBV19,TRBD1,TGTGCCAGTAGTCAACAGGGGAGCTCCTACAATGAGCAGTTCTTC,CASSQQGSSYNEQFF